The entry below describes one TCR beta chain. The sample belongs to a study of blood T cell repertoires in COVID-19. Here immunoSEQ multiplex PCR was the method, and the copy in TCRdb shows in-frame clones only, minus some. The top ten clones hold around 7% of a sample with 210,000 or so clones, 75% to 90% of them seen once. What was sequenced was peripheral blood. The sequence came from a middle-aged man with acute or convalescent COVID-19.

CDR3 nucleotides: TGTGCCATCCTTTCCGGGACATCCATCTCTAGGGCAACTAATGAAAAACTGTTTTTT. Translating gives CAILSGTSISRATNEKLFF. This chain connects TRBV6-4 to TRBJ1-4, with TRBD1 as a possible D gene (6 bases). V was shortened by 10 bases and J by 0 bases, with 27 bases between the two germline ends. CDR3 length: 19 residues. Looked up from germline, CDR1 is MRHNA and CDR2 is SNTAGT.